Listed below are T cell receptor beta chains from one sample, sequenced in a study of T-cell reconstitution after alpha-beta-depleted transplantation in children. TCRdb recomputed calls from the PCR reads with MiXCR, one row per CDR3 protein. The sample consists of approximately 200,000 distinct CDR3 sequences, roughly 15% of them appearing once. The source material was PBMCs from the stem cell graft donor, sampled from the stem cell graft. Source of these receptors: a human donor who donated a stem cell graft to a child with acute lymphoblastic leukemia. The CDR3 runs from the conserved cysteine through the conserved F or W. Fields, in order: D gene, V gene, clone size, J gene, CDR3 DNA, CDR3 protein. A D gene is named only where the DNA matches it firmly. Clone size is not always given. Where it is, it says once, few, many or a class for expanded clones.

d_gene: TRBD2
v_gene: TRBV7-6
abundance: many
j_gene: TRBJ2-1
CDR3nt: TGTGCCAGCAGCGAACGCAGGACAGTAAACTCTAAAGGGACTAGCACCAATGAGCAGTTCTTC
CDR3aa: CASSERRTVNSKGTSTNEQFF

d_gene: NA
v_gene: TRBV5-1
abundance: few
j_gene: TRBJ2-5
CDR3nt: TGCGCCAGCAGCTTGTTAGTCGGGGACCAAGAGACCCAGTACTTC
CDR3aa: CASSLLVGDQETQYF

d_gene: TRBD1
v_gene: TRBV29-1
abundance: many
j_gene: TRBJ2-5
CDR3nt: TGCAGCACCAAAACAGGGGGACGGGAGACCCAGTACTTC
CDR3aa: CSTKTGGRETQYF

d_gene: NA
v_gene: TRBV10-3
abundance: many
j_gene: TRBJ2-7
CDR3nt: TGTGCCATACAAGACGGAGCCTACGAGCAGTACTTC
CDR3aa: CAIQDGAYEQYF

d_gene: NA
v_gene: TRBV27
abundance: many
j_gene: TRBJ2-2
CDR3nt: TGTGCCAGCAGTTTACTAGCCTCAACCGGGGAGCTGTTTTTT
CDR3aa: CASSLLASTGELFF

d_gene: TRBD1
v_gene: TRBV20-1
abundance: few
j_gene: TRBJ1-3
CDR3nt: TGCAGTGCTAGGGTCGGGACAGGGTCTCCCGGAAACACCATATATTTT
CDR3aa: CSARVGTGSPGNTIYF

d_gene: TRBD2
v_gene: TRBV5-5
abundance: many
j_gene: TRBJ2-1
CDR3nt: TGTGCCAGCAGCCCGGGGGCGGGAGGCCACAATGAGCAGTTCTTC
CDR3aa: CASSPGAGGHNEQFF

d_gene: TRBD1
v_gene: TRBV29-1
abundance: many
j_gene: TRBJ1-1
CDR3nt: TGCAGCGTTGCAGGGGGGCTTGGGGGTAACACTGAAGCTTTCTTT
CDR3aa: CSVAGGLGGNTEAFF

d_gene: TRBD2
v_gene: TRBV7-8
abundance: many
j_gene: TRBJ2-2
CDR3nt: TGTGCCAGCACCCTCGGGACTAGCCAGAACACCGGGGAGCTGTTTTTT
CDR3aa: CASTLGTSQNTGELFF

d_gene: NA
v_gene: TRBV12-3/TRBV12-4
abundance: NA
j_gene: TRBJ2-7
CDR3nt: TGTGCCAGCAGACCGGGCAGGGCCCGAGAGGAGCAGTACTTC
CDR3aa: CASRPGRAREEQYF

d_gene: NA
v_gene: TRBV7-9
abundance: NA
j_gene: TRBJ1-4
CDR3nt: TGTGCCAGCAGCTTCCTTGGGAGAGATGAAAAACTGTTTTTT
CDR3aa: CASSFLGRDEKLFF

d_gene: TRBD2
v_gene: TRBV5-4
abundance: NA
j_gene: TRBJ2-1
CDR3nt: TGTGCCAGCAGCTTGGATGGACTAGCGGGAGTAGGTGAGCAGTTCTTC
CDR3aa: CASSLDGLAGVGEQFF

d_gene: TRBD1
v_gene: TRBV5-4
abundance: few
j_gene: TRBJ2-3
CDR3nt: TGTGCCAGCAGCTCGAGATCGACAGGGGGAGGCACAGATACGCAGTATTTT
CDR3aa: CASSSRSTGGGTDTQYF

d_gene: NA
v_gene: TRBV20-1
abundance: NA
j_gene: TRBJ1-2
CDR3nt: TGCAGTGCTAGAAGGCCAGAAGACTATGGCTACACCTTC
CDR3aa: CSARRPEDYGYTF

d_gene: NA
v_gene: TRBV4-1
abundance: many
j_gene: TRBJ1-5
CDR3nt: TGCGCCAGCAGCCAAGTCCTGGGGGGAGCTCAGCCCCAGCATTTT
CDR3aa: CASSQVLGGAQPQHF

d_gene: NA
v_gene: TRBV29-1
abundance: many
j_gene: TRBJ2-7
CDR3nt: TGCAGCGTTGAAACTAGCTTGGCCTACGAGCAGTACTTC
CDR3aa: CSVETSLAYEQYF

d_gene: TRBD1
v_gene: TRBV18
abundance: NA
j_gene: TRBJ1-4
CDR3nt: TGTGCCAGCTCAGGGGACAGTCAAAAACTGTTTTTT
CDR3aa: CASSGDSQKLFF

d_gene: TRBD1
v_gene: TRBV12-3/TRBV12-4
abundance: NA
j_gene: TRBJ1-2
CDR3nt: TGTGCCAGCAGGGAGACAGGGGGAAACTATGGCTACACCTTC
CDR3aa: CASRETGGNYGYTF

d_gene: TRBD1
v_gene: TRBV11-2
abundance: NA
j_gene: TRBJ1-1
CDR3nt: TGTGCCAGCAGCTCCGTCCCGGGACAGGGGGGGATGGCTGAAGCTTTCTTT
CDR3aa: CASSSVPGQGGMAEAFF

d_gene: TRBD2
v_gene: TRBV25-1
abundance: many
j_gene: TRBJ2-1
CDR3nt: TGTGCCAGCAGTGAAGGTAGCGGGAGTCTTAACCATGAGCAGTTCTTC
CDR3aa: CASSEGSGSLNHEQFF

d_gene: NA
v_gene: TRBV5-1
abundance: many
j_gene: TRBJ1-1
CDR3nt: TGCGCCAGCAGCTTGACGGGGGAACTAGCTGAAGCTTTCTTT
CDR3aa: CASSLTGELAEAFF

d_gene: NA
v_gene: TRBV7-9
abundance: many
j_gene: TRBJ1-1
CDR3nt: TGTGCCAGCAGCTTAGGTATAGGGATTGAAGCTTTCTTT
CDR3aa: CASSLGIGIEAFF

d_gene: NA
v_gene: TRBV12-3/TRBV12-4
abundance: few
j_gene: TRBJ1-4
CDR3nt: TGTGCCAGCAGTTTATATACAGGGCGCAACGAAAAACTGTTTTTT
CDR3aa: CASSLYTGRNEKLFF